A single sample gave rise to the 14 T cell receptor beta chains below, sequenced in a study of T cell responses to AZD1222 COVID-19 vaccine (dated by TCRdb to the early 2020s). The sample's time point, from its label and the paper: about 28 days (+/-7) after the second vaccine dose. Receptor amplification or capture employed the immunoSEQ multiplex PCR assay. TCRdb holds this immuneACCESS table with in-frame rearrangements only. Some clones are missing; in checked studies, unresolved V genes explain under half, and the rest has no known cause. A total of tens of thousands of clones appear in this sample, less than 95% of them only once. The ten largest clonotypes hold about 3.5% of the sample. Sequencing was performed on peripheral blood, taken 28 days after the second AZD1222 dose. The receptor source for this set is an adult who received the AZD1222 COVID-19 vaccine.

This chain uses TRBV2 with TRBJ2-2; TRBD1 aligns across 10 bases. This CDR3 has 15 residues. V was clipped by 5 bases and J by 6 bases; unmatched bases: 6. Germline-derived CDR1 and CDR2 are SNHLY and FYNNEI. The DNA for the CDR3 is TGTGCCAGCAGTACAGACAGGGGGCGCTCCGGGGAGCTGTTTTTT. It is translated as CASSTDRGRSGELFF.

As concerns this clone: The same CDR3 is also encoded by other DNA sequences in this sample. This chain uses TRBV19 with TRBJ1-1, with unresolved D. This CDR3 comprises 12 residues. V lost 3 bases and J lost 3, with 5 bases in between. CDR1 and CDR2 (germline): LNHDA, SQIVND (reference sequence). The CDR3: CASSMGDTEAFF. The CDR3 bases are TGTGCCAGTAGTATGGGAGACACTGAAGCTTTCTTT.

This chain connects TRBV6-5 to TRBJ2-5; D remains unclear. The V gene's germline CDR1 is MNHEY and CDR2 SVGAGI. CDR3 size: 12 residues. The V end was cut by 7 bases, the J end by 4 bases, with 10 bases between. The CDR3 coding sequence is TGTGCCAGCAATCTCCTAGGAGAGACCCAGTACTTC. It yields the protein CASNLLGETQYF.

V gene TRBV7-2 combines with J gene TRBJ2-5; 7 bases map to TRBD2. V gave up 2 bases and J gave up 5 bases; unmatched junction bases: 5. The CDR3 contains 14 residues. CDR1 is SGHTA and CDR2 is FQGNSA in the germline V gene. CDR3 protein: CASSLSHGGETQYF. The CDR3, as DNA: TGTGCCAGCAGCTTAAGTCACGGGGGGGAGACCCAGTACTTC.

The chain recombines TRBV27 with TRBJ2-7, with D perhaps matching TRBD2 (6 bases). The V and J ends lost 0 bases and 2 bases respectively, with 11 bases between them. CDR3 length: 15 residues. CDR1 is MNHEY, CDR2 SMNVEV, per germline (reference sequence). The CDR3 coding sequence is TGTGCCAGCAGTTTATCCTCCTCGGGGGCCTACGAGCAGTACTTC. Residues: CASSLSSSGAYEQYF.

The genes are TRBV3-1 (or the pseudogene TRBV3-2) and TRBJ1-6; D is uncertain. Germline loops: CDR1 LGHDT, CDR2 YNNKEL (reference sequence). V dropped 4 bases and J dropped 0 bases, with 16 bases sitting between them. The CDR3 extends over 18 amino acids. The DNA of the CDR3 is TGTGCCAGCAGCCCTATCCAGGCTTTTAGCTCCTATAATTCACCCCTCCACTTT. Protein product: CASSPIQAFSSYNSPLHF.

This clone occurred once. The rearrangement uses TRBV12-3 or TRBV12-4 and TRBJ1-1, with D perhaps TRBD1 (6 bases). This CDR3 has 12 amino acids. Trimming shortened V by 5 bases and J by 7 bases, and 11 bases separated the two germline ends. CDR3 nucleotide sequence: TGTGCCAGCAGTACAGGGCTCCTTGAAGCTTTCTTT. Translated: CASSTGLLEAFF.

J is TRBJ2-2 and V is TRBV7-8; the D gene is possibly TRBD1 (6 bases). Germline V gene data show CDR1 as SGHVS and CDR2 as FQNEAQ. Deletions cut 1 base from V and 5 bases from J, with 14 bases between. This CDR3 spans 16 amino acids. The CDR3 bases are TGTGCCAGCAGCTTAGAGGCAGGGGTGGAGACCGGGGAGCTGTTTTTT. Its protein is CASSLEAGVETGELFF.

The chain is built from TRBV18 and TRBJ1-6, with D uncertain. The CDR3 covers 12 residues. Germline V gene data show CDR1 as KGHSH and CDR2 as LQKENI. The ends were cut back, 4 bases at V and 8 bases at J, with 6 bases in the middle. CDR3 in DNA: TGTGCCAGCTCACTTGGGGATTCACCCCTCCACTTT. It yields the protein CASSLGDSPLHF. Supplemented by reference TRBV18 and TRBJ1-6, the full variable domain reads NAGVMQNPRHLVRRRGQEARLRCSPMKGHSHVYWYRQLPEEGLKFMVYLQKENIIDESGMPKERFSAEFPKEGPSILRIQQVVRGDSAAYFCASSLGDSPLHFGNGTRLTVT.

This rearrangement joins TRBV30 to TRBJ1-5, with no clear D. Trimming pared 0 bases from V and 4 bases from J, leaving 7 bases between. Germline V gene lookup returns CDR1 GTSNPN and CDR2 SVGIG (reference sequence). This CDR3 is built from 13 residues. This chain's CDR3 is CAWSVSRNQPQHF. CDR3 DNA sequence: TGTGCCTGGAGTGTTTCTAGGAATCAGCCCCAGCATTTT.

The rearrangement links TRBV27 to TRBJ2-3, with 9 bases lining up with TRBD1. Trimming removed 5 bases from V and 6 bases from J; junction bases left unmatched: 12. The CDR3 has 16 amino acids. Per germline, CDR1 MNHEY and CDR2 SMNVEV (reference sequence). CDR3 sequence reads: CASSPKYRGRKDTQYF. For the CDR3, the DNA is TGTGCCAGCAGTCCTAAGTACAGGGGGCGCAAGGATACGCAGTATTTT.

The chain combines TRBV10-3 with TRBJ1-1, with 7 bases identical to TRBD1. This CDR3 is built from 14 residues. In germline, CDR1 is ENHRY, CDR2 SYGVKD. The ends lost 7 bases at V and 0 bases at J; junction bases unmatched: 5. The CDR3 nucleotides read TGTGCCATCAAGACAGGGCGCATGAACACTGAAGCTTTCTTT. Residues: CAIKTGRMNTEAFF.

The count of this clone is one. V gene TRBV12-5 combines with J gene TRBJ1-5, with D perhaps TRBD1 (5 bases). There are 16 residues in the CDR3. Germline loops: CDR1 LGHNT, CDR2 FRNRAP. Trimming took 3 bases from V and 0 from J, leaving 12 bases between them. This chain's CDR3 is CASGFGVGTSNQPQHF. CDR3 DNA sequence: TGTGCTAGTGGTTTCGGGGTAGGGACTAGCAATCAGCCCCAGCATTTT. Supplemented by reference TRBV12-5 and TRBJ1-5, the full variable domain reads DARVTQTPRHKVTEMGQEVTMRCQPILGHNTVFWYRQTMMQGLELLAYFRNRAPLDDSGMPKDRFSAEMPDATLATLKIQPSEPRDSAVYFCASGFGVGTSNQPQHFGDGTRLSIL.

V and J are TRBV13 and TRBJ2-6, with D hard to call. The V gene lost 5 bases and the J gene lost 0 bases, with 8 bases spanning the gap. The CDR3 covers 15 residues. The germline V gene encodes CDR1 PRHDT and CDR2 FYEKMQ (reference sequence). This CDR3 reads CASSRQNSGANVLTF. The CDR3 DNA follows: TGTGCCAGCAGCCGCCAAAACTCTGGGGCCAACGTCCTGACTTTC.